This entry lists 23 T cell receptor beta chains sequenced from one sample in a study of T cell repertoires in cytomegalovirus infection. One entry per CDR3 protein, called by TCRdb with MiXCR from the reads. The sample carries 650,000 to 900,000 distinct CDR3 sequences, about 33% recorded once. Their antigen targets remain unknown. The input for sequencing was cultured CD8+ T cells from PBMCs, taken from culture after CMV antigen stimulation. The receptors here all came from a human donor in good health (CMV status not recorded). Some clones in this sample may be carry-over from other donors' samples.

The rearrangement links TRBV28 to TRBJ2-5, with TRBD1 identical over 10 bases. With 3 bases clipped from V and 1 base from J, the junction kept 2 bases outside the gene matches. CDR1 and CDR2 (germline): MDHEN, SYDVKM. This CDR3 has 15 amino acids. The CDR3 here is CASSLDRGGQETQYF. The CDR3 DNA sequence: TGTGCCAGCAGTTTGGACAGGGGGGGCCAAGAGACCCAGTACTTC.

As for this clonotype: This may arise from a read error, as a much more abundant clone is one base away. The rearrangement links TRBV7-2 to TRBJ2-7; 8 bases map to TRBD2. With 5 bases clipped from V and 3 bases from J, the junction kept 6 bases outside the gene matches. Germline CDR1 reads SGHTA; CDR2 reads FQGNSA. This CDR3 is built from 14 residues. The DNA of the CDR3 is TGTGCCAGCAGCCCCTCTAGCGGGCACTACGAGCAGTACGTC. It yields the protein CASSPSSGHYEQYV.

This clonotype was recorded a few times. The CDR3 region is CASSLAGRINEQFF. CDR3 DNA sequence: TGTGCCAGCAGCTTAGCGGGACGGATCAATGAGCAGTTCTTC. V and J are TRBV7-6 and TRBJ2-1; D is possibly TRBD1 or TRBD2 (5 bases each). This CDR3 comprises 14 residues. The ends were cut back, 0 bases at V and 6 bases at J, with 9 bases in the middle. Germline lookup yields CDR1 SGHVS and CDR2 FNYEAQ.

The rearrangement joins TRBV27 to TRBJ2-1, with 13 nucleotides matching TRBD2. Germline lookup yields CDR1 MNHEY and CDR2 SMNVEV (reference sequence). V dropped 9 bases and J dropped 6; count of bases not matched to a gene: 17. The CDR3 is 18 amino acids. CDR3 amino acids: CASEDLTSGGALGNEQFF. For the CDR3, the DNA is TGTGCCAGTGAGGACCTTACTAGCGGGGGGGCACTTGGCAATGAGCAGTTCTTC.

This clonotype appeared many times. V is TRBV7-2 and J is TRBJ1-1, with D perhaps matching TRBD1 (6 bases). Germline CDR1 SGHTA, CDR2 FQGNSA. Trimming stripped 4 bases from V and 7 bases from J, with 16 bases between. The CDR3 loop spans 14 amino acids. CDR3 in DNA: TGTGCCAGCAGCTGGGACACGGGGGGGCTTGAAGCTTTCTTT. This gives the protein CASSWDTGGLEAFF.

There are a few counts of this clonotype. The V and J genes are TRBV7-6 and TRBJ2-1; TRBD2 agrees at 8 bases. The CDR3 has 11 residues. Unmatched junction bases numbered 0, after V lost 6 bases and J lost 8 bases. Per germline, CDR1 SGHVS and CDR2 FNYEAQ. In nucleotides, the CDR3 is TGTGCCAGCAGACTAGCGGATGAGCAGTTCTTC. This encodes CASRLADEQFF.

This clonotype was detected many times. V and J are TRBV19 and TRBJ1-5; TRBD1 matches at 9 bases. The CDR3 spans 15 residues. V gave up 1 base and J gave up 7 bases; unmatched junction bases: 5. Germline values: CDR1 LNHDA, CDR2 SQIVND (reference sequence). The CDR3, as DNA: TGTGCCAGTAGTATAGTGGGGACAGGGTACCAGCCCCAGCATTTT. This translates into CASSIVGTGYQPQHF.

In the case of this clonotype: A read error is possible here, since a much larger clone lies one base away. The rearrangement links TRBV7-8 to TRBJ2-1, with D possibly called TRBD1 or TRBD2 (5 bases each). This CDR3 comprises 16 residues. The ends were cut back, 10 bases at V and 1 base at J, with 20 bases in the middle. Germline CDR1 SGHVS, CDR2 FQNEAQ. The CDR3 reads CANSQNWGISYNEQFF. The CDR3 DNA is TGTGCCAACAGTCAAAATTGGGGGATATCCTACAATGAGCAGTTCTTC.

CDR3: CASSVHRGSGNTIYF. DNA for the CDR3: TGTGCCAGCAGCGTTCACAGGGGATCTGGAAACACCATATATTTT. The V and J genes are TRBV9 and TRBJ1-3, with 7 bases lining up with TRBD1. The CDR3 loop spans 15 amino acids. V shed 2 bases, J shed 1 base, and the junction held 3 bases outside the gene matches. CDR1 and CDR2 (germline): SGDLS, YYNGEE. The full variable domain, its missing parts supplied by reference TRBV9 and TRBJ1-3, is DSGVTQTPKHLITATGQRVTLRCSPRSGDLSVYWYQQSLDQGLQFLIQYYNGEERAKGNILERFSAQQFPDLHSELNLSSLELGDSALYFCASSVHRGSGNTIYFGEGSWLTVV.

The gene calls are TRBV7-9 and TRBJ2-7; 8 positions agree with TRBD2. V shed 5 bases and J 0 bases; nucleotides not matched to a gene: 3. The CDR3 consists of 14 residues. Germline V gene data show CDR1 as SEHNR and CDR2 as FQNEAQ (reference sequence). The CDR3 loop is CASSRGGRSYEQYF. The CDR3 DNA is TGTGCCAGCAGCCGCGGGGGGCGCTCCTACGAGCAGTACTTC.

The sample holds a few counts of this clonotype. This chain joins TRBV27 and TRBJ2-3, with D tentatively TRBD2 (5 bases). Trimming took off 0 bases at V and 4 bases at J, with 14 bases between the two ends. The length of the CDR3 is 16 residues. Germline CDR1 is MNHEY and CDR2 is SMNVEV (reference sequence). The CDR3 bases are TGTGCCAGCAGTTTATCGATGGGATCACTAGCAGATACGCAGTATTTT. Residues: CASSLSMGSLADTQYF.

This clonotype was counted a few times. The chain carries TRBV9 and TRBJ2-3; unclear D gene. V was clipped by 2 bases and J by 4 bases, with 11 bases between them. Germline values: CDR1 SGDLS, CDR2 YYNGEE. There are 14 residues in the CDR3. CDR3 sequence: CASSVGQRADTQYF. CDR3 DNA sequence: TGTGCCAGCAGCGTTGGCCAGCGAGCAGATACGCAGTATTTT.

The chain uses TRBV12-3 or TRBV12-4 and TRBJ1-1, with D perhaps matching TRBD1 (5 bases). Trimming cost V 4 bases and J 1 base, with 10 bases left between them. The CDR3 covers 14 residues. The CDR3 is CASSWDLGNTEAFF. The CDR3 DNA follows: TGTGCCAGCAGTTGGGACCTAGGGAACACTGAAGCTTTCTTT.

This clonotype has just a few counts. This chain uses TRBV5-5 with TRBJ2-1; TRBD2 agrees at 8 bases. Losses at the gene ends were 4 bases for V and 4 bases for J; bases not matched to a gene: 10. Germline CDR1 SGHKS, CDR2 YYEKEE (reference sequence). The CDR3 has 16 residues. The CDR3 DNA reads TGTGCCAGCAGCATGGGACTAGAGGAGGGATACAATGAGCAGTTCTTC. Translation: CASSMGLEEGYNEQFF.

Ten or more counts support this clonotype. The chain links TRBV7-6 to TRBJ1-1, with D perhaps TRBD1 (6 bases). This CDR3 is built from 15 residues. V lost 1 base to trimming and J lost 4 bases, with 13 bases between them. Germline V gene lookup returns CDR1 SGHVS and CDR2 FNYEAQ. The DNA of the CDR3 is TGTGCCAGCAGCTTAGGTGCAGGGGTGGGCACTGAAGCTTTCTTT. This codes for CASSLGAGVGTEAFF.

This clonotype was counted only a few times. V usage is TRBV4-1 and J usage is TRBJ2-1, with 7 bases matching TRBD2. Germline V gene sequence: CDR1 MGHRA, CDR2 YSYEKL. The V segment lost 4 bases and the J segment 4 bases; nucleotides outside the gene matches: 7. The CDR3 is 15 amino acids. CDR3 protein: CASSRNAGVYNEQFF. The CDR3 DNA reads TGCGCCAGCAGCCGCAACGCGGGGGTTTACAATGAGCAGTTCTTC.

The DNA for the CDR3 is TGTGCCAGTAGTACGGACAGGGGGGAATTGGCCCAGCATTTT. Protein sequence: CASSTDRGELAQHF. The rearrangement uses TRBV19 and TRBJ1-5, with TRBD1 identical over 10 bases. The V segment lost 4 bases and the J segment 11 bases; nucleotides outside the gene matches: 8. This CDR3 region has 14 residues. CDR1 and CDR2 (germline): LNHDA, SQIVND (reference sequence).

In its sample, this clonotype was seen a few times. The genes are TRBV7-9 and TRBJ1-1, with D possibly matching TRBD1 (5 bases). The CDR3 is 11 amino acids. The germline V and J ends were trimmed by 3 bases and 14 bases, with 13 bases remaining between them. Germline CDR1 is SEHNR and CDR2 is FQNEAQ (reference sequence). CDR3 nucleotides: TGTGCCAGCAGCTTGGGGGGGTCAGGGTTCTTT. Residues: CASSLGGSGFF.

A few counts support this clonotype. The chain couples TRBV7-9 to TRBJ1-1; D is uncertain. Trimming stripped 2 bases from V and 8 bases from J, with 9 bases between. The CDR3 is made up of 12 amino acids. Germline V CDR1 and CDR2: SEHNR, FQNEAQ (reference sequence). The CDR3 DNA reads TGTGCCAGCAGCTTAATCCGGGCCGAAGCTTTCTTT. This sequence encodes CASSLIRAEAFF.

This clonotype appeared a few times. The chain employs TRBV15 and TRBJ2-7; perhaps D is TRBD1 or TRBD2 (6 bases each). The CDR3 has 12 residues. V was pared by 9 bases and J by 5 bases, with 14 bases between. Germline CDR1 LNHNV, CDR2 YYDKDF (reference sequence). Written as DNA, the CDR3 is TGTGCCACAGGTGGAGGGGGGCACGAGCAGTACGTC. This encodes CATGGGGHEQYV.

This clonotype has just a few counts. The chain couples TRBV27 to TRBJ1-4; D might be TRBD1 (6 bases). The CDR3 has 15 residues. CDR1 and CDR2 from the germline V gene are MNHEY and SMNVEV (reference sequence). Trimming stripped 6 bases from V and 7 bases from J, with 18 bases between. The CDR3 nucleotides are TGTGCCAGCAGCCCAAACAGGGCGGTCGGTGAAAAACTGTTTTTT. It is translated as CASSPNRAVGEKLFF.

The V and J genes are TRBV7-6 and TRBJ1-6, with D maybe TRBD1 (6 bases). Looked up from germline, CDR1 is SGHVS and CDR2 is FNYEAQ. Trimming cost V 5 bases and J 9 bases, with 14 bases left between them. There are 14 residues in the CDR3. CDR3: CASSEGQHTSPLHF. The CDR3 bases are TGTGCCAGCAGCGAAGGACAGCACACTTCACCCCTCCACTTT.

The rearrangement links TRBV7-9 to TRBJ2-3; tentative D call: TRBD1 (5 bases). The CDR3 has 16 residues. Per germline, CDR1 SEHNR and CDR2 FQNEAQ (reference sequence). With 8 bases removed from V and 2 bases from J, the gap between germline ends came to 20 bases. The CDR3 DNA is TGTGCCAGCTACCGCAGGGCCGAAATGTACACAGATACGCAGTATTTT. Translation gives CASYRRAEMYTDTQYF.